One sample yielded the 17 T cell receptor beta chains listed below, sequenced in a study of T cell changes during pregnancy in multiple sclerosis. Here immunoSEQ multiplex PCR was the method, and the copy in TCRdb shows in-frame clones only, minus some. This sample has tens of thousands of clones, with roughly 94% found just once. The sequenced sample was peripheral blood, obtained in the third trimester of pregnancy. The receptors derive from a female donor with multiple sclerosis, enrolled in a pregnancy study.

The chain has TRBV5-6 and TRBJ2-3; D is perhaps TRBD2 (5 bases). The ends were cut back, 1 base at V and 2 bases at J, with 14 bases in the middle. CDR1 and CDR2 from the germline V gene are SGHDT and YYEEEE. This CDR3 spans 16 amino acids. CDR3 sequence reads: CASSLRRVTYTDTQYF. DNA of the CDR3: TGTGCCAGCAGCTTGAGGCGGGTTACCTACACAGATACGCAGTATTTT.

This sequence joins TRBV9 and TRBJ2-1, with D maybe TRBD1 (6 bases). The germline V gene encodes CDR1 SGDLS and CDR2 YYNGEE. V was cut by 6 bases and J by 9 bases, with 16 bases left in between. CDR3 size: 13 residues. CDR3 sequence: CASMGDTWGEQFF. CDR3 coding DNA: TGTGCCAGCATGGGGGACACATGGGGTGAGCAGTTCTTC.

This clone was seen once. CDR3 nucleotides: TGTGCCAGCAGCTTAGTTCTACTCGGGAGCACCGGGGAGCTGTTTTTT. It encodes CASSLVLLGSTGELFF. The V call is TRBV7-9, the J call TRBJ2-2; tentative D call: TRBD2 (6 bases). Germline assignment: CDR1 SEHNR and CDR2 FQNEAQ (reference sequence). This CDR3 has 16 residues. V lost 1 base, J lost 4 bases, and 13 bases lay in between.

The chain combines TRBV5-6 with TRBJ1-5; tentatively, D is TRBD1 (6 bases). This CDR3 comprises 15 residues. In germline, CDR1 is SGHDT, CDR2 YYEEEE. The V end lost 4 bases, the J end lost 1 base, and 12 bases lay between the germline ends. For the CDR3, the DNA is TGTGCCAGCAGCCCCCAGGGGAAAAGCAATCAGCCCCAGCATTTT. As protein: CASSPQGKSNQPQHF.

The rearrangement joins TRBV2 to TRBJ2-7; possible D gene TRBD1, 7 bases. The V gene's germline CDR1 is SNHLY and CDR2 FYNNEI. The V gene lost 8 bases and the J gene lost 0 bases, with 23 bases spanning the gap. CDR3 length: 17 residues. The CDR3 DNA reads TGTGCCAGCGCTCCCCGACAGGGAGGCCCCAGCTCCTACGAGCAGTACTTC. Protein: CASAPRQGGPSSYEQYF.

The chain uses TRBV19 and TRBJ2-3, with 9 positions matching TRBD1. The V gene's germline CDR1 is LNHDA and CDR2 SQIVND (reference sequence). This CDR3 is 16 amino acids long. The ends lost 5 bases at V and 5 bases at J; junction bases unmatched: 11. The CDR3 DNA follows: TGTGCCAGTAGTGCCTACGGGACAGGGTCAGGAGATACGCAGTATTTT. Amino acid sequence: CASSAYGTGSGDTQYF.

The CDR3 nucleotides are TGTGCCAGCAGCCCGGTATGGAGACTCCCGAACACTGAAGCTTTCTTT. Translation gives CASSPVWRLPNTEAFF. The rearrangement joins TRBV9 to TRBJ1-1; D is uncertain. Trimming shortened V by 4 bases and J by 1 base, and 17 bases separated the two germline ends. Germline CDR1 is SGDLS and CDR2 is YYNGEE. The CDR3 length is 16 residues.

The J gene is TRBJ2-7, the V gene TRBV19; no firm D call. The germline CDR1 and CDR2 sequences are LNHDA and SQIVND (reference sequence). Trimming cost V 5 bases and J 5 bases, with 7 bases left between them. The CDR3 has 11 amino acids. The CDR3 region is CASSFRDEQYF. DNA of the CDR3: TGTGCCAGTAGTTTCCGGGACGAGCAGTACTTC.

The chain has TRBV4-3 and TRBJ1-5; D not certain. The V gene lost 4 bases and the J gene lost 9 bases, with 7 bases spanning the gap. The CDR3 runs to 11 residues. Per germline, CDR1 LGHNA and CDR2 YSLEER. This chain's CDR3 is CASSRDWPQHF. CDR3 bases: TGCGCCAGCAGCCGCGATTGGCCCCAGCATTTT.

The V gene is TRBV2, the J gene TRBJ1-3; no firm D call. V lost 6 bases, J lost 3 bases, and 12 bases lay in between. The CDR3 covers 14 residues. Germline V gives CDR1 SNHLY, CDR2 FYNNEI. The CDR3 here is CASRGRDFGNTIYF. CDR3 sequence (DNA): TGTGCCAGCAGGGGGAGGGATTTTGGAAACACCATATATTTT.

The CDR3 spells CASSLRDRGNNEQFF. The CDR3 DNA is TGTGCCAGCAGCCTCCGGGACAGGGGGAACAATGAGCAGTTCTTC. This chain joins TRBV14 and TRBJ2-1, with TRBD1 identical over 11 bases. The CDR3 consists of 15 residues. The germline V gene has CDR1 SGHDN and CDR2 FVKESK. J was trimmed by 5 bases and V by 4 bases; bases with no gene match: 4.

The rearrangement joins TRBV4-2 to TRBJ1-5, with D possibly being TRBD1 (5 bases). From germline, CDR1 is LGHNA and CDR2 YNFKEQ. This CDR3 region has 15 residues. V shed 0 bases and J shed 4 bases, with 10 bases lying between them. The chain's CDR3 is CASSQEAGINQPQHF. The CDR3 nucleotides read TGTGCCAGCAGCCAAGAGGCAGGGATTAATCAGCCCCAGCATTTT.

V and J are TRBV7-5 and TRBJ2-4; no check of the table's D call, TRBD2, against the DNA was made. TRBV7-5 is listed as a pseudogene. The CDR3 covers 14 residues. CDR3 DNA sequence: TGTGTCAGAAGCCCGGGACTAGCGGGAAACATTCAGTACTTC. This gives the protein CVRSPGLAGNIQYF.

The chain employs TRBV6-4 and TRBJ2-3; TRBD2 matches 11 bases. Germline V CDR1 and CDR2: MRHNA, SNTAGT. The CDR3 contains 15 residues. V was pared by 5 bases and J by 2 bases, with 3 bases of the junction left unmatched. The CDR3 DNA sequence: TGTGCCAGCAGTCGTAGCGGGGGGGCCACAGATACGCAGTATTTT. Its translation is CASSRSGGATDTQYF.

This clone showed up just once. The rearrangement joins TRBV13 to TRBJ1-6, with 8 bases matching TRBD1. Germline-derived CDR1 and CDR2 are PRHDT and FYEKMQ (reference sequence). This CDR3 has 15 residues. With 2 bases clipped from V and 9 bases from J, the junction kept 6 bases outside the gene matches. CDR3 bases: TGTGCCAGCAGCTTAAGCAGGGGGCGGGTTTCACCCCTCCACTTT. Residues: CASSLSRGRVSPLHF.

The CDR3 is CASSARETQYF. The CDR3 DNA is TGTGCCAGCAGTGCGAGGGAGACCCAGTACTTC. The J gene is TRBJ2-5, the V gene TRBV25-1, with no clear D. The ends were cut back, 4 bases at V and 5 bases at J, with 5 bases in the middle. CDR1 MGHDK and CDR2 SYGVNS come from the germline V gene. This CDR3 region has 11 residues.

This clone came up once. CDR3 amino acids: CASSWTGLNTEAFF. DNA for the CDR3: TGTGCCAGCAGCTGGACAGGGTTGAACACTGAAGCTTTCTTT. V gene TRBV5-6 combines with J gene TRBJ1-1, with TRBD1 matching 8 bases. The junction had 1 base not matched to a gene; V was cut back by 3 bases and J by 0 bases. Per the germline V gene, CDR1 is SGHDT and CDR2 is YYEEEE. This CDR3 has 14 residues.